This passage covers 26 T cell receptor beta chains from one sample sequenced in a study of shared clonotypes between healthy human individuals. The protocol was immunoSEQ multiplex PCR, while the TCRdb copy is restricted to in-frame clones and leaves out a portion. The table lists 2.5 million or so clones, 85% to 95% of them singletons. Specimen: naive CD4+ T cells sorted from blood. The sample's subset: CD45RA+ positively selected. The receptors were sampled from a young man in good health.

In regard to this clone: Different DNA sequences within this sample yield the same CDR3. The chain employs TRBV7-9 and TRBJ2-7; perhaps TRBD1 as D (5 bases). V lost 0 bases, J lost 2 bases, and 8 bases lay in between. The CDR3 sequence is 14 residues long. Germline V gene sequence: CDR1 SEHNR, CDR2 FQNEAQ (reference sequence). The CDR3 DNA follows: TGTGCCAGCAGCTTAGCGGCAGGGCCCTACGAGCAGTACTTC. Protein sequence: CASSLAAGPYEQYF.

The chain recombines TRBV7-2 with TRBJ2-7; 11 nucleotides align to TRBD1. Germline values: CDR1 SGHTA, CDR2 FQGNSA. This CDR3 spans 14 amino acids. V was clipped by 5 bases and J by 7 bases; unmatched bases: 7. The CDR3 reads CASSPGQGAREQYF. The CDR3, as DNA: TGTGCCAGCAGCCCTGGACAGGGGGCAAGGGAGCAGTACTTC.

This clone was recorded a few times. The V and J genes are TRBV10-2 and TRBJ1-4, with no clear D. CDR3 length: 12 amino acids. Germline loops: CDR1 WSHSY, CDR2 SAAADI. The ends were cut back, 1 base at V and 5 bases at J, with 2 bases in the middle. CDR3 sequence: CASSEWNEKLFF. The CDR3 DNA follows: TGCGCCAGCAGTGAGTGGAATGAAAAACTGTTTTTT.

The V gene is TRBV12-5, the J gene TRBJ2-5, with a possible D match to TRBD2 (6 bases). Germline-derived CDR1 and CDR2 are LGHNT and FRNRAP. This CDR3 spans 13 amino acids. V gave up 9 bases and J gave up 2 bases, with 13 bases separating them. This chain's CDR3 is CASGGPAQETQYF. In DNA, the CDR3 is TGTGCTAGCGGGGGACCCGCGCAAGAGACCCAGTACTTC.

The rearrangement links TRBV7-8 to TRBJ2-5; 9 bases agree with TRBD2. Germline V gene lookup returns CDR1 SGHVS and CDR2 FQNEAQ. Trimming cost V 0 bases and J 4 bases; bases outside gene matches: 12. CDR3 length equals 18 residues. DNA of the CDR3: TGTGCCAGCAGCTTAGCGGAGGGACTAGCCTGGGGGGGAGAGACCCAGTACTTC. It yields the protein CASSLAEGLAWGGETQYF.

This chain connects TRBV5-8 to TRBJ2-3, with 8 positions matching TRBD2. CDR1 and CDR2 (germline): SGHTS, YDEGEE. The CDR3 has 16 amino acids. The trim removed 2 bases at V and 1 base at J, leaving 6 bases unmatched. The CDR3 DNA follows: TGTGCCAGCAGCTTCCGCGGGGGGCTCCGCACAGATACGCAGTATTTT. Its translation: CASSFRGGLRTDTQYF.

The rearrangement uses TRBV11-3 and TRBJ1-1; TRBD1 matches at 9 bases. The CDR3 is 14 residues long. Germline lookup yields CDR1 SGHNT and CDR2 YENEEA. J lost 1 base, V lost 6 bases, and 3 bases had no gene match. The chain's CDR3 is CASSTGQGNTEAFF. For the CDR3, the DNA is TGTGCCAGCAGTACGGGACAGGGGAACACTGAAGCTTTCTTT.

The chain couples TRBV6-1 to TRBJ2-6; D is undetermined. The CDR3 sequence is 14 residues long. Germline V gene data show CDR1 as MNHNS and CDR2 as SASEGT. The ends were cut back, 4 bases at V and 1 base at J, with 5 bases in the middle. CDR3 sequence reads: CASSVVSGANVLTF. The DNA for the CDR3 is TGTGCCAGCAGTGTAGTTTCTGGGGCCAACGTCCTGACTTTC.

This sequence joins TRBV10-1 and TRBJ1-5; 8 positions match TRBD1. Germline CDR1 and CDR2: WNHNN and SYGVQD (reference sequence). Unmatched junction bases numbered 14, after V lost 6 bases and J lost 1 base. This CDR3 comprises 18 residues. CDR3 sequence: CASRLLSGGEMSNQPQHF. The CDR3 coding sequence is TGCGCCAGCAGACTCCTATCAGGGGGCGAAATGAGCAATCAGCCCCAGCATTTT.

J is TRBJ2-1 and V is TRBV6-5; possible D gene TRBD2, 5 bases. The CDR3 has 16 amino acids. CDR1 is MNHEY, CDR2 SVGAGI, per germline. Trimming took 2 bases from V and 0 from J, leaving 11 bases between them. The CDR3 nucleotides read TGTGCCAGCAGTTACACATCGGGGAGCTCCTACAATGAGCAGTTCTTC. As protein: CASSYTSGSSYNEQFF.

CDR3 in DNA: TGTGCCAGCAGGAAAGTGGGGCAGGGGGCGAACACTGAAGCTTTCTTT. Residues: CASRKVGQGANTEAFF. The chain joins TRBV25-1 to TRBJ1-1, with 8 bases lining up with TRBD1. J lost 1 base, V lost 6 bases, and 10 bases had no gene match. This CDR3 has 16 amino acids. The germline V gene has CDR1 MGHDK and CDR2 SYGVNS.

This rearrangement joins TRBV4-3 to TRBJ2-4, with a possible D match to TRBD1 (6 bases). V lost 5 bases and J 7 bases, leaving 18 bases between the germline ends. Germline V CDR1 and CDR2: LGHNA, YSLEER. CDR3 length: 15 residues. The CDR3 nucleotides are TGCGCCAGCAGCGGATTGGGGGACACCCATAACATTCAGTACTTC. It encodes CASSGLGDTHNIQYF.

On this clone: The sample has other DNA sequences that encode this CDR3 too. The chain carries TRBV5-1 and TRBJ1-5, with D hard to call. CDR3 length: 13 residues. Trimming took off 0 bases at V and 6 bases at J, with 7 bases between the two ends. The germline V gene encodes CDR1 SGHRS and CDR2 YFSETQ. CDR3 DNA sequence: TGCGCCAGCAGCTTGGTGGTGGGTCAGCCCCAGCATTTT. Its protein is CASSLVVGQPQHF.

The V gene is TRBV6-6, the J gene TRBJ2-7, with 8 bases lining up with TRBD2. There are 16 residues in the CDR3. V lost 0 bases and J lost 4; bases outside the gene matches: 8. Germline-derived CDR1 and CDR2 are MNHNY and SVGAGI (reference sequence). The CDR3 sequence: CASSYSGERGYYEQYF. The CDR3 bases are TGTGCCAGCAGTTACTCCGGAGAGCGGGGGTATTACGAGCAGTACTTC.

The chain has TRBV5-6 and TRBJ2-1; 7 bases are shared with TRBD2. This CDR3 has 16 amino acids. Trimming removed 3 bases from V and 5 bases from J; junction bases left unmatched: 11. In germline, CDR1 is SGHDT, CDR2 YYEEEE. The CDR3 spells CASSSTSDWSHNEQFF. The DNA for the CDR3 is TGTGCCAGCAGCTCCACTAGCGACTGGAGCCACAATGAGCAGTTCTTC.

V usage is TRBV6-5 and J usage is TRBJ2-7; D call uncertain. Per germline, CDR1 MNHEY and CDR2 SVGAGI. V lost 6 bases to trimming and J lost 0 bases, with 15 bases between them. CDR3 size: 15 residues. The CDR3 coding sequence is TGTGCCAGCAGCCGCGGCCCCAGGAGCTCCTACGAGCAGTACTTC. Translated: CASSRGPRSSYEQYF.

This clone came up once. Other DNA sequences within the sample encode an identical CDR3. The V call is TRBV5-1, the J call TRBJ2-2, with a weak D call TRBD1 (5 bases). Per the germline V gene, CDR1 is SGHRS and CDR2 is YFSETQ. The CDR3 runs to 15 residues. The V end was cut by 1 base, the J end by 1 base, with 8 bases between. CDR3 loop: CASSLRQGNTGELFF. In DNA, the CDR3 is TGCGCCAGCAGCTTGAGGCAGGGGAACACCGGGGAGCTGTTTTTT. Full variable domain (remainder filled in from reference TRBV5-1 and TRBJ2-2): KAGVTQTPRYLIKTRGQQVTLSCSPISGHRSVSWYQQTPGQGLQFLFEYFSETQRNKGNFPGRFSGRQFSNSRSEMNVSTLELGDSALYLCASSLRQGNTGELFFGEGSRLTVL.

CDR3 nucleotide sequence: TGTGCCAGCAGTCTGCGGGGGCGGAACACTGAAGCTTTCTTT. Its protein is CASSLRGRNTEAFF. J is TRBJ1-1 and V is TRBV6-6, with D possibly being TRBD1 (6 bases). With 5 bases removed from V and 1 base from J, the gap between germline ends came to 11 bases. The CDR3 sequence is 14 residues long. Germline V gene data show CDR1 as MNHNY and CDR2 as SVGAGI (reference sequence).

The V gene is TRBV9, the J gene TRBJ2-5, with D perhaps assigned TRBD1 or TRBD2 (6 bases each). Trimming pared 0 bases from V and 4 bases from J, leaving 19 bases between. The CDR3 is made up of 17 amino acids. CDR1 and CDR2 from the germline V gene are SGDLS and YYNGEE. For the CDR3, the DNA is TGTGCCAGCAGCGTAGCTGGGACCTTCAAGGGGGGAGAGACCCAGTACTTC. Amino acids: CASSVAGTFKGGETQYF.

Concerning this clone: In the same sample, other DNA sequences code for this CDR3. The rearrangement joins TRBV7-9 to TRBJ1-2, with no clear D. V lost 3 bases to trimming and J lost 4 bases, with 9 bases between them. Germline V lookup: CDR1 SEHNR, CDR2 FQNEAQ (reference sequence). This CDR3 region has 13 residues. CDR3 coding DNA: TGTGCCAGCAGCTTCGACGGGATCTATGGCTACACCTTC. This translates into CASSFDGIYGYTF.

CDR3 sequence (DNA): TGTGCCTGGAGCGCCGGGACAGGGGCAAGAAGGGTCAATCAGCCCCAGCATTTT. This gives the protein CAWSAGTGARRVNQPQHF. The gene calls are TRBV30 and TRBJ1-5; 10 bases align to TRBD1. J gave up 3 bases and V 3 bases, and 14 bases lay outside the gene matches. From germline, CDR1 is GTSNPN and CDR2 SVGIG (reference sequence). This CDR3 has 18 amino acids.

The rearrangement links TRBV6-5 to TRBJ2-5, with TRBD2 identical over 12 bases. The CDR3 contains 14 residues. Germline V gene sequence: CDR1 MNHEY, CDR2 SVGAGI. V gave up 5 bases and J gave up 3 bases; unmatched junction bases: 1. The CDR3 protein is CASSRTSGEETQYF. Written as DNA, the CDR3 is TGTGCCAGCAGTCGGACTAGCGGGGAAGAGACCCAGTACTTC.

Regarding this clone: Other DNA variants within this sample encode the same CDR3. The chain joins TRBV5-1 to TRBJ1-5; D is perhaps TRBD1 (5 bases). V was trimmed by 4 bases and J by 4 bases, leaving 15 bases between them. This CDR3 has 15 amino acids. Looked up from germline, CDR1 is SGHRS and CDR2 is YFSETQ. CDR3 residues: CASSLGGSGNQPQHF. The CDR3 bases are TGCGCCAGCAGCCTCGGGGGATCGGGGAATCAGCCCCAGCATTTT. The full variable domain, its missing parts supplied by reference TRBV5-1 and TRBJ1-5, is KAGVTQTPRYLIKTRGQQVTLSCSPISGHRSVSWYQQTPGQGLQFLFEYFSETQRNKGNFPGRFSGRQFSNSRSEMNVSTLELGDSALYLCASSLGGSGNQPQHFGDGTRLSIL.

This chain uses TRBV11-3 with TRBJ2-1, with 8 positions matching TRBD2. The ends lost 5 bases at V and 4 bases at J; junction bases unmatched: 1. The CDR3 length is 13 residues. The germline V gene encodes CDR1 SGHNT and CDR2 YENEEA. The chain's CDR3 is CASSSGSYNEQFF. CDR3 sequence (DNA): TGTGCCAGCAGCAGCGGGAGTTACAATGAGCAGTTCTTC.

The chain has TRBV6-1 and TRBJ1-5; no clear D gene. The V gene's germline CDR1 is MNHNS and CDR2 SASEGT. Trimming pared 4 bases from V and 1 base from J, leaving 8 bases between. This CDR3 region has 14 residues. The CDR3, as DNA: TGTGCCAGCAGTGTTTGGGAAAGCAATCAGCCCCAGCATTTT. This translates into CASSVWESNQPQHF.

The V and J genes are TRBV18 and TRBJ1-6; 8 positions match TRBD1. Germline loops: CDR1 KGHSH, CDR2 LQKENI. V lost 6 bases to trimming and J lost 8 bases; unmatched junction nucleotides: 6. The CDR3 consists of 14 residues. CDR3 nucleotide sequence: TGTGCCAGCTCTGAGGTACAGGGGGATTCACCCCTCCACTTT. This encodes CASSEVQGDSPLHF.